Listed here are 21 T cell receptor beta chains from one sample, sequenced in a study of shared clonotypes between healthy human individuals. Only in-frame clones appear in the TCRdb table, and some are missing; sequencing was by immunoSEQ multiplex PCR. The table lists about 680,000 clones, around 92% of them singletons, with 24% in the top ten. Terminally differentiated effector memory CD45RA+ cells were left out of the naive CD8 fraction, which was CD45RO-negative and positively selected for CCR7. The sequencing input was naive CD8+ T cells sorted from blood. These receptors were taken from a man aged 25 to 40 in good health.

This clone was observed at least ten times. The chain joins TRBV6-4 to TRBJ2-1; 10 nucleotides agree with TRBD2. This CDR3 contains 15 residues. The V segment lost 2 bases and the J segment 7 bases; nucleotides outside the gene matches: 5. Germline CDR1 is MRHNA and CDR2 is SNTAGT. The CDR3 DNA is TGTGCCAGCAGTGACGGACTAGCGGATGGGAATGAGCAGTTCTTC. Its translation: CASSDGLADGNEQFF.

The chain employs TRBV27 and TRBJ2-3, with D tentatively TRBD2 (5 bases). Trimming left V 4 bases short and J 1 base short, with 15 bases between. The length of the CDR3 is 16 residues. Germline loops: CDR1 MNHEY, CDR2 SMNVEV (reference sequence). CDR3 DNA sequence: TGTGCCAGCAGTTACGGGGTGGTAGGTCGCACAGATACGCAGTATTTT. Protein sequence: CASSYGVVGRTDTQYF.

This clone was detected once. The chain has TRBV27 and TRBJ2-1, with D perhaps matching TRBD1 (6 bases). The germline V and J ends were trimmed by 3 bases and 4 bases, with 10 bases remaining between them. CDR3 length equals 14 residues. The germline gives CDR1 MNHEY, CDR2 SMNVEV (reference sequence). CDR3 amino acids: CASSFSRGYNEQFF. CDR3 nucleotides: TGTGCCAGCAGTTTCTCCAGGGGATACAATGAGCAGTTCTTC.

In DNA form, the CDR3 reads TGCGCCAGCAGCCGCGTGGGACAGAACTTCCCTTATGGCTACACCTTC. Protein product: CASSRVGQNFPYGYTF. V and J are TRBV4-1 and TRBJ1-2; 7 bases align to TRBD1. CDR3 length: 16 amino acids. Germline V CDR1 and CDR2: MGHRA, YSYEKL. Trimming cost V 4 bases and J 5 bases; bases outside gene matches: 13.

The chain has TRBV7-9 and TRBJ2-7; the match to TRBD2 covers 7 bases. The ends lost 4 bases at V and 4 bases at J; junction bases unmatched: 7. The CDR3 runs 14 residues. Germline values: CDR1 SEHNR, CDR2 FQNEAQ (reference sequence). The CDR3 sequence is CASSYPSGSYEQYF. CDR3 coding DNA: TGTGCCAGCAGCTACCCTAGCGGCTCGTACGAGCAGTACTTC. The entire variable domain, with the rest obtained from reference TRBV7-9 and TRBJ2-7, is as follows: DTGVSQNPRHKITKRGQNVTFRCDPISEHNRLYWYRQTLGQGPEFLTYFQNEAQLEKSRLLSDRFSAERPKGSFSTLEIQRTEQGDSAMYLCASSYPSGSYEQYFGPGTRLTVT.

The chain has TRBV30 and TRBJ2-7; TRBD2 matches at 10 bases. Trimming took 6 bases from V and 3 from J; bases not matched to a gene: 2. CDR1 GTSNPN and CDR2 SVGIG come from the germline V gene (reference sequence). The CDR3 loop spans 12 amino acids. CDR3 loop: CACGLADYEQYF. The CDR3 DNA reads as TGTGCCTGTGGACTAGCGGACTACGAGCAGTACTTC.

The chain recombines TRBV7-6 with TRBJ2-1; D is unclear. The V and J ends lost 7 bases and 1 base respectively, with 23 bases between them. CDR3 length equals 18 residues. The germline CDR1 and CDR2 sequences are SGHVS and FNYEAQ. The CDR3 DNA reads TGTGCCAGCACCCTACGCCGGGTCGATTACACGTCCTACAATGAGCAGTTCTTC. As protein: CASTLRRVDYTSYNEQFF.

This clone occurred once. The rearrangement joins TRBV28 to TRBJ2-7; 8 nucleotides align to TRBD1. Germline CDR1 is MDHEN and CDR2 is SYDVKM. There are 14 residues in the CDR3. J gave up 6 bases and V 1 base, and 5 bases lay outside the gene matches. The CDR3 coding sequence is TGTGCCAGCAGTTTATACCAGGGGGCGGCCGAGCAGTACTTC. This translates into CASSLYQGAAEQYF.

This rearrangement joins TRBV11-2 to TRBJ2-1; tentative D call: TRBD1 (5 bases). The V gene lost 1 base and the J gene lost 4 bases, with 5 bases spanning the gap. The germline V gene encodes CDR1 SGHAT and CDR2 FQNNGV. CDR3 length equals 13 residues. Written as DNA, the CDR3 is TGTGCCAGCAGCTTAGCAGGGTACAATGAGCAGTTCTTC. This encodes CASSLAGYNEQFF.

The chain carries TRBV13 and TRBJ2-5; D ambiguous. This CDR3 is 13 amino acids long. The germline gives CDR1 PRHDT, CDR2 FYEKMQ (reference sequence). Trimming took 5 bases from V and 3 from J, leaving 10 bases between them. The CDR3 coding sequence is TGTGCCAGCAGCCCGCGGATAAAAGAGACCCAGTACTTC. Amino acid sequence: CASSPRIKETQYF.

This clone occurred a few times. J is TRBJ2-2 and V is TRBV7-9; TRBD2 matches 8 bases. This CDR3 is 15 amino acids long. Germline-derived CDR1 and CDR2 are SEHNR and FQNEAQ (reference sequence). Trimming took 5 bases from V and 3 from J; bases not matched to a gene: 5. The CDR3 reads CASSRAGVHTGELFF. The CDR3 region has the DNA TGTGCCAGCAGCCGAGCGGGAGTCCACACCGGGGAGCTGTTTTTT.

The V and J genes are TRBV14 and TRBJ2-2; D is possibly TRBD1 (5 bases). The CDR3 spans 14 residues. V was pared by 1 base and J by 6 bases, with 9 bases between. CDR1 SGHDN and CDR2 FVKESK come from the germline V gene. CDR3 region: CASSQGWGAGELFF. The DNA for the CDR3 is TGTGCCAGCAGCCAAGGCTGGGGCGCCGGGGAGCTGTTTTTT.

V gene TRBV9 combines with J gene TRBJ2-3; D is unclear. This CDR3 contains 15 residues. Trimming left V 0 bases short and J 3 bases short, with 11 bases between. The germline gives CDR1 SGDLS, CDR2 YYNGEE. The DNA for the CDR3 is TGTGCCAGCAGCGTAGGAACCGGAGCTACAGATACGCAGTATTTT. It translates to CASSVGTGATDTQYF.

As DNA, the CDR3 is TGTGCCAGCAGCCCGGAAGGGATCCAAGAGACCCAGTACTTC. It encodes CASSPEGIQETQYF. The rearrangement joins TRBV7-9 to TRBJ2-5; D unresolved. Germline V lookup: CDR1 SEHNR, CDR2 FQNEAQ (reference sequence). CDR3 length equals 14 residues. Trimming removed 5 bases from V and 1 base from J, with 11 bases in between.

V and J are TRBV15 and TRBJ2-7; 12 bases fit TRBD2. CDR3 length equals 15 residues. V was pared by 5 bases and J by 7 bases, with 9 bases of the junction left unmatched. Germline CDR1 is LNHNV and CDR2 is YYDKDF (reference sequence). The CDR3 here is CATSAPGLAGQEQYF. The CDR3, as DNA: TGTGCCACCAGCGCCCCGGGACTAGCGGGCCAAGAGCAGTACTTC. Full variable domain (rest looked up from reference TRBV15 and TRBJ2-7): DAMVIQNPRYQVTQFGKPVTLSCSQTLNHNVMYWYQQKSSQAPKLLFHYYDKDFNNEADTPDNFQSRRPNTSFCFLDIRSPGLGDTAMYLCATSAPGLAGQEQYFGPGTRLTVT.

A single count supports this clone. The genes are TRBV28 and TRBJ1-5, with D perhaps TRBD1 (5 bases). The CDR3 totals 14 residues. Trimming removed 4 bases at V and 7 bases at J, with 14 bases between. CDR1 and CDR2 (germline): MDHEN, SYDVKM. DNA for the CDR3: TGTGCCAGCAGTTCCGTGACAGTCGACCAGCCCCAGCATTTT. Its translation: CASSSVTVDQPQHF.

The chain joins TRBV9 to TRBJ2-1; TRBD2 aligns across 8 bases. The J segment lost 6 bases and the V segment lost 0 bases, leaving 11 bases of the junction unmatched. The CDR3 runs 17 residues. Germline V lookup: CDR1 SGDLS, CDR2 YYNGEE. The DNA of the CDR3 is TGTGCCAGCAGCGTAGAGTTTAGGCGGGAGGCAGGCAATGAGCAGTTCTTC. Translating it yields CASSVEFRREAGNEQFF.

CDR3 DNA sequence: TGTGCCAGTACCCACGGAGGGGACGAGCAGTACTTC. This sequence encodes CASTHGGDEQYF. The chain has TRBV19 and TRBJ2-7; D possibly corresponds to TRBD2 (6 bases). V shed 7 bases and J shed 5 bases, with 12 bases lying between them. This CDR3 has 12 residues. Germline CDR1 and CDR2: LNHDA and SQIVND (reference sequence). Drawing the rest from reference TRBV19 and TRBJ2-7, the complete variable domain is DGGITQSPKYLFRKEGQNVTLSCEQNLNHDAMYWYRQDPGQGLRLIYYSQIVNDFQKGDIAEGYSVSREKKESFPLTVTSAQKNPTAFYLCASTHGGDEQYFGPGTRLTVT.

The chain recombines TRBV5-4 with TRBJ2-2; 7 bases match TRBD2. The length of the CDR3 is 17 residues. Per the germline V gene, CDR1 is SGHNT and CDR2 is YYREEE (reference sequence). V gave up 2 bases and J gave up 1 base; unmatched junction bases: 8. CDR3 nucleotide sequence: TGTGCCAGCAGCTTTCGGGGCGGGAGCGTGAACACCGGGGAGCTGTTTTTT. It specifies CASSFRGGSVNTGELFF.

The chain has TRBV5-4 and TRBJ2-7; D gene ambiguous. CDR3 length equals 12 residues. CDR1 is SGHNT, CDR2 YYREEE, per germline (reference sequence). V was pared by 0 bases and J by 7 bases, with 8 bases between. CDR3 coding DNA: TGTGCCAGCAGCTTGGTTGGCAGAGAGCAGTACTTC. Translating gives CASSLVGREQYF.

The V and J genes are TRBV9 and TRBJ2-7; 7 bases fit TRBD2. Germline V gene data show CDR1 as SGDLS and CDR2 as YYNGEE. The trim removed 4 bases at V and 5 bases at J, leaving 6 bases unmatched. The CDR3 sequence is 13 residues long. CDR3 in amino acids: CASSPSGGDEQYF. CDR3 nucleotide sequence: TGTGCCAGCAGCCCATCGGGAGGCGACGAGCAGTACTTC.